The present TCR beta chain was sequenced within a study of blood T cells in healthy people across ages. Alongside a J-beta primer mix, a sample-barcoded 5' primer served in a second PCR lasting about 7 to 12 cycles. Each cDNA molecule carried a tag from a template-switch adaptor that contained 12 random nucleotides. The study obtained at least 3 million CDR3-containing paired-end reads from every sample. TCRdb used MiXCR to reprocess the 5' RACE reads, holding one entry per CDR3 protein. Of more than 500,000 distinct CDR3 sequences in the sample, approximately 30% were seen once. Trimming pared 6 bases from V and 0 bases from J, leaving 15 bases between. The germline gives CDR1 LNHDA, CDR2 SQIVND (reference sequence). The CDR3 extends over 16 amino acids. Samples each had at least 5.5 micrograms of total RNA extracted.

The chain has TRBV19 and TRBJ1-3, with D perhaps TRBD1 (6 bases). This receptor was obtained from a woman aged 65 to 85 in good health. Sequenced sample: blood. The CDR3 DNA is TGTGCCAGTAGCCCGGGGGGCGTCTCCTCTGGAAACACCATATATTTT. Translating gives CASSPGGVSSGNTIYF.